This is a list of T cell receptor beta chains from one sample in a study of blood T cell repertoires in COVID-19. The data were produced by immunoSEQ multiplex PCR, yet TCRdb's version contains in-frame clones alone and is incomplete. The profile shows some 100,000 clones, about four fifths of them singletons. Sequenced material: peripheral blood. All receptors derive from a human donor in a cohort sampled during active COVID-19. The CDR3 runs from the conserved cysteine through the conserved F or W.

J gene	V gene	CDR3 protein
TRBJ2-7	TRBV4-3	CASSPSLAGIYEQYF
TRBJ2-3	TRBV6-2/TRBV6-3	CASSYRPGLSTDTQYF
TRBJ1-2	TRBV2	CASSPMTVLDYGYTF
TRBJ2-3	TRBV5-1	CASSLLQGVPDTQYF
TRBJ1-2	TRBV19	CASSIDRNLLGYGYTF
TRBJ1-3	TRBV19	CASSPWETGNTIYF
TRBJ1-6	TRBV11-3	CASRGRGLYNSPLHF
TRBJ2-7	TRBV5-1	CASRGSGPTQYGEQYF
TRBJ2-7	TRBV11-3	CASSLQTGDEQYF
TRBJ2-5	TRBV9	CASSVDAGDETQYF
TRBJ1-3	TRBV7-9	CASSSGQPRNGNTIYF
TRBJ1-1	TRBV29-1	CSARNRGEAFF
TRBJ1-6	TRBV11-3	CASSPVENSPLHF
TRBJ2-7	TRBV15	CATSNRYRQGPTSYEQYF
TRBJ1-1	TRBV27	CASSSTVFGTGVTEAFF
TRBJ1-5	TRBV5-6	CASSRRVIAGNQPQHF
TRBJ2-1	TRBV3-1/TRBV3-2	CASSQDSDLWGSGEFF
TRBJ1-1	TRBV11-1	CASGLRGNTEAFF
TRBJ2-5	TRBV19	CASSETGGRETQYF
TRBJ1-2	TRBV19	CASNLKGDSNYGYTF
TRBJ1-5	TRBV30	CAWSNRANQPQHF
TRBJ2-5	TRBV11-2	CASRAGISEETQYF
TRBJ1-1	TRBV19	CASTRAGGHTEAFF
TRBJ2-1	TRBV4-3	CASSQGTSGGASYNEQFF
TRBJ1-3	TRBV12-3/TRBV12-4	CASSQTRDTIYF
TRBJ1-1	TRBV18	CASSPSLGQGNTEAFF
TRBJ2-7	TRBV18	CASSPRTTVAYEQYF
TRBJ1-1	TRBV9	CASSRQGTEAFF
TRBJ2-7	TRBV4-3	CASSQDLSGDAYEQYF
TRBJ1-5	TRBV19	CASSIFQGPNQPQHF
TRBJ2-7	TRBV6-5	CASSPSGRSPYEQYF
TRBJ2-5	TRBV19	CASSIGLAGVETQYF
TRBJ2-5	TRBV7-9	CASSLVGRVETQYF
TRBJ1-5	TRBV9	CASSQGDQPQHF
TRBJ2-1	TRBV2	CASGRTKDNEQFF
TRBJ1-5	TRBV19	CASSISTGNQPQHF
TRBJ1-4	TRBV5-6	CASSLQGQNEKLFF
TRBJ2-3	TRBV2	CACRLASSTDTQYF
TRBJ2-1	TRBV3-1/TRBV3-2	CASSGLAGTGGSYNEQFF
TRBJ1-1	TRBV9	CASSVGGQGNTEAFF
TRBJ2-7	TRBV5-6	CASSLGGRPYEQYF
TRBJ2-3	TRBV2	CATTAGTGSTDTQYF
TRBJ1-6	TRBV30	CAWQEDSPLHF